Sequencing of this T cell receptor beta chain was carried out in a study of Graves' ophthalmopathy and Graves' hyperthyroidism. Investigators amplified TCR beta CDR3 regions from RNA transcripts. Second-round multiplex PCR came after first-round RT-PCR with HTBI primers. TCRdb analysed the multiplex PCR reads with MiXCR anew, one entry per CDR3 protein. The table has around 36,000 distinct CDR3 sequences, roughly 52% seen once; the top ten hold about 28%. The table lists this clonotype with a few counts. Newly diagnosed, the hyperthyroidism patients had under 2 months' duration and were aged 18 to 65. The sample comprised peripheral blood. This clonotype was sampled from an adult woman with stable Graves' hyperthyroidism.

The CDR3 bases are TGCAGTGCCCCCAACACGGACAGGGGGCACTATGGCTACACCTTC. The encoded protein is CSAPNTDRGHYGYTF. The chain has TRBV20-1 and TRBJ1-2, with TRBD1 matching over 11 bases. The J segment lost 3 bases and the V segment lost 6 bases, leaving 9 bases of the junction unmatched. The germline gives CDR1 DFQATT, CDR2 SNEGSKA (reference sequence). This CDR3 comprises 15 residues.